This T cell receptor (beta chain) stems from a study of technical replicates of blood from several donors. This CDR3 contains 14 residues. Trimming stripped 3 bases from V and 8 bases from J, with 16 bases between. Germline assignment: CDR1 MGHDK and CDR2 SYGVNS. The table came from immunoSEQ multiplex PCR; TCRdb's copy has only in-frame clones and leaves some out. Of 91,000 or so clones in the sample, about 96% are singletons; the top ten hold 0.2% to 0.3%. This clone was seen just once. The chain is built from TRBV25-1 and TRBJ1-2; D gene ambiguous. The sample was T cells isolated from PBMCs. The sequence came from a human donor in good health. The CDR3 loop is CASSDRGRLGGYTF. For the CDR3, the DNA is TGTGCCAGCAGTGATCGGGGTCGCCTTGGAGGCTACACCTTC.